This is a list of T cell receptor beta chains from one sample in a study of post-analysis software for immune sequencing data. TCRdb re-called the PCR reads with MiXCR, one entry per CDR3 protein. The table records 350,000 to 450,000 distinct CDR3 sequences, roughly 36% of them present only once. Input material: blood. These receptors were taken from a girl aged 10 to 17 with multiple sclerosis. Each CDR3 is given with its conserved first and last residue. The D gene is left open where the match is weak. The size field is filled for only some rows; it gives once, few, many or a size class.

DNA	CDR3	D	V	J	size
TGTGCCAGCAGCATAAGTAGCGGGGCCGGAGAAGAGACCCAGTACTTC	CASSISSGAGEETQYF	TRBD2	TRBV7-2	TRBJ2-5	few
TGCGCCAGCAGCCAAGAGATGTCGGGGGATGGCTACACCTTC	CASSQEMSGDGYTF	-	TRBV4-1	TRBJ1-2	-
TGCGCCAGCAGTGGACAGGGGGACTCCTACGAGCAGTACTTC	CASSGQGDSYEQYF	TRBD1	TRBV10-2	TRBJ2-7	few
TGCAGTGCACACGGACTAGCGGGGGGCCAAGAGACCCAGTACTTC	CSAHGLAGGQETQYF	TRBD2	TRBV20-1	TRBJ2-5	-
TGCAGCGTTGAAGACACCGGGGAGCTGTTTTTT	CSVEDTGELFF	-	TRBV29-1	TRBJ2-2	-
TGCGCCACCAGCACTGAGACATTTTCCTACAATGAGCAGTTCTTC	CATSTETFSYNEQFF	-	TRBV5-1	TRBJ2-1	few
TGTGCCAGCAGTTTAGGGGGACCATTCTCTGGGGCCAACGTCCTGACTTTC	CASSLGGPFSGANVLTF	-	TRBV12-3/TRBV12-4	TRBJ2-6	-
TGTGCCTGGAGTGTATCCCGCCGAGATACGCAGTATTTT	CAWSVSRRDTQYF	-	TRBV30	TRBJ2-3	many
TGTGCCAGCAGCTCCTACCAGGGGGCATTTAGCACAGATACGCAGTATTTT	CASSSYQGAFSTDTQYF	TRBD1	TRBV5-6	TRBJ2-3	many
TGTGCCAGCAGTTATAAACTCGATGGGGAGCTGTTTTTT	CASSYKLDGELFF	-	TRBV6-6	TRBJ2-2	once